A single sample gave rise to the 5 T cell receptor beta chains below, sequenced in a study of shared clonotypes between healthy human individuals. Here immunoSEQ multiplex PCR was the method, and the copy in TCRdb shows in-frame clones only, minus some. Of roughly 2.5 million clones in the sample, roughly nine tenths were seen once. Input material: naive CD4+ T cells sorted from blood. As for subset: CD45RA+ positively selected. Receptor source: a man aged 18 to 30 in good health.

The chain is built from TRBV10-3 and TRBJ2-3, with TRBD1 as a possible D gene (6 bases). This CDR3 spans 12 amino acids. Trimming cost V 4 bases and J 9 bases, with 11 bases left between them. Germline CDR1 reads ENHRY; CDR2 reads SYGVKD. CDR3 loop: CAISGGPPTQYF. The DNA for the CDR3 is TGTGCCATCAGTGGGGGGCCGCCAACGCAGTATTTT.

This chain joins TRBV6-5 and TRBJ1-5; maybe TRBD1 (5 bases). Germline V gene lookup returns CDR1 MNHEY and CDR2 SVGAGI. The CDR3 is 14 amino acids. V lost 8 bases, J lost 6 bases, and 17 bases lay in between. CDR3 in amino acids: CASGRGGVGQPQHF. Written as DNA, the CDR3 is TGTGCCAGCGGACGTGGGGGGGTCGGTCAGCCCCAGCATTTT.

For this clone: Other DNA sequences in this specimen translate into the identical CDR3. This chain links TRBV19 with TRBJ2-2, with D unresolved. The germline CDR1 and CDR2 sequences are LNHDA and SQIVND (reference sequence). The CDR3 is 12 amino acids. Trimming took 3 bases from V and 5 from J, leaving 4 bases between them. CDR3 coding DNA: TGTGCCAGTAGTATTAGGACCGGGGAGCTGTTTTTT. Amino acid sequence: CASSIRTGELFF.

V usage is TRBV7-2 and J usage is TRBJ2-1; TRBD1 aligns across 10 bases. CDR1 and CDR2 (germline): SGHTA, FQGNSA. This CDR3 region has 16 residues. V trimming: 5 bases; J trimming: 5 bases; junction bases outside the gene matches: 9. The CDR3 spells CASSRSWTGGNNEQFF. The CDR3 DNA reads TGTGCCAGCAGCCGCTCGTGGACAGGGGGGAACAATGAGCAGTTCTTC.

The V and J genes are TRBV7-9 and TRBJ2-7, with 10 bases matching TRBD1. V dropped 1 base and J dropped 5; count of bases not matched to a gene: 5. The CDR3 covers 15 residues. CDR1 and CDR2 (germline): SEHNR, FQNEAQ (reference sequence). This chain's CDR3 is CASSLDLDRGDEQYF. CDR3 nucleotide sequence: TGTGCCAGCAGCTTAGACTTGGACAGGGGGGACGAGCAGTACTTC.